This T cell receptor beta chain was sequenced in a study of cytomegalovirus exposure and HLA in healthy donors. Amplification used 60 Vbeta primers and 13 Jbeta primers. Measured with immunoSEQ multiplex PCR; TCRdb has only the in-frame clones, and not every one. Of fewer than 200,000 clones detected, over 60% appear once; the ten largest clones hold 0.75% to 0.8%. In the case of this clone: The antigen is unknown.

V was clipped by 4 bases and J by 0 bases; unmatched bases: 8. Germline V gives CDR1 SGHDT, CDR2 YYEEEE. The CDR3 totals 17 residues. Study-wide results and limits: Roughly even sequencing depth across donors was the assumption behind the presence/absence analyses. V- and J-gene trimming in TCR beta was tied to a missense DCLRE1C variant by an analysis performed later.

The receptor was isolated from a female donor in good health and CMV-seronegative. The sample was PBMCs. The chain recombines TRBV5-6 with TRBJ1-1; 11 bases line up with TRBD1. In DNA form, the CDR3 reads TGTGCCAGCAGCCCGAAGGACAGGGGGCTGGTGAACACTGAAGCTTTCTTT. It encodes CASSPKDRGLVNTEAFF.